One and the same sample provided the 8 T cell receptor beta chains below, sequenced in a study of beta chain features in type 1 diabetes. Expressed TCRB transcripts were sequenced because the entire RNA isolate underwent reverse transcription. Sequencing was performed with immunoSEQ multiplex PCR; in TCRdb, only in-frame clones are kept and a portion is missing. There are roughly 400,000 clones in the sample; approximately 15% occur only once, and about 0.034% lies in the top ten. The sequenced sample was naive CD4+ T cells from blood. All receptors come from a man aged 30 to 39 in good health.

CDR3 sequence reads: CASSSRDASGAPDTQYF. For the CDR3, the DNA is TGTGCCAGCAGCTCCCGAGATGCTAGCGGGGCCCCAGATACGCAGTATTTT. This chain uses TRBV9 with TRBJ2-3; 9 bases line up with TRBD2. V shed 4 bases and J 4 bases; nucleotides not matched to a gene: 13. CDR1 and CDR2 from the germline V gene are SGDLS and YYNGEE. CDR3 size: 17 residues.

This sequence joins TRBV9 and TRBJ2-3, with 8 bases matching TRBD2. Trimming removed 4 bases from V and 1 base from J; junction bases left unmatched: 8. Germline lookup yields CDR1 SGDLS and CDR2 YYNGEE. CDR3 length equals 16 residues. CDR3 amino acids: CASSLTSGGGTDTQYF. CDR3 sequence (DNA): TGTGCCAGCAGCCTCACCAGCGGGGGCGGCACAGATACGCAGTATTTT.

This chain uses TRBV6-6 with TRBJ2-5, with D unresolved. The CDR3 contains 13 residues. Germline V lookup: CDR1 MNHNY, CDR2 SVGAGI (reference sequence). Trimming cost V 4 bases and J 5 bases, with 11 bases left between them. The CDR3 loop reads CASSLGSIETQYF. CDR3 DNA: TGTGCCAGCAGTTTAGGGTCCATTGAGACCCAGTACTTC.

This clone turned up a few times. CDR3 sequence reads: CASSGGTSTDTQYF. The CDR3 DNA is TGTGCCAGCAGCGGCGGGACTAGCACAGATACGCAGTATTTT. The chain links TRBV9 to TRBJ2-3; D is possibly TRBD2 (6 bases). Trimming pared 3 bases from V and 0 bases from J, leaving 8 bases between. CDR1 and CDR2 (germline): SGDLS, YYNGEE. The CDR3 runs to 14 residues.

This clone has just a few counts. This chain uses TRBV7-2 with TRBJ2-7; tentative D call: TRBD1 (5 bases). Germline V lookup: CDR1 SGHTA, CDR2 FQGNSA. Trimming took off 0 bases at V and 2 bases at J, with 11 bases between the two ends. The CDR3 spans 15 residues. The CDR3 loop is CASSLAGDSAYEQYF. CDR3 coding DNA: TGTGCCAGCAGCTTAGCAGGGGATTCCGCCTACGAGCAGTACTTC.

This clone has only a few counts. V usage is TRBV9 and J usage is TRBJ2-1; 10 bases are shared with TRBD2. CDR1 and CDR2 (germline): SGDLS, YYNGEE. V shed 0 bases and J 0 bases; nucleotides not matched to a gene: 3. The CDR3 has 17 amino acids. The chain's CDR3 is CASSVGAGGPSYNEQFF. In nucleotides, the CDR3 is TGTGCCAGCAGCGTAGGAGCGGGAGGGCCCTCCTACAATGAGCAGTTCTTC.

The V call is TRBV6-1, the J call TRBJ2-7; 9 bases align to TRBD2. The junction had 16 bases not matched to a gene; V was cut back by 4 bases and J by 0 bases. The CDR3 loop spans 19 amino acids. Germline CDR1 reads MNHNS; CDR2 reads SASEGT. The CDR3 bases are TGTGCCAGCAGTGCCTTGGCGGGAGGGCCGGTAGCCTCCTCCTACGAGCAGTACGTC. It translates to CASSALAGGPVASSYEQYV.

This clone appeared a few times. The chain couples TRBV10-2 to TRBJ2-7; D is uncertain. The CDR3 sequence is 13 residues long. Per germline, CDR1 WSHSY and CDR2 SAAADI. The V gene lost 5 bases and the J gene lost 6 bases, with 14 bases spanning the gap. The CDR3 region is CASSTMIRGEQYV. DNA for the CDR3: TGCGCCAGCAGTACGATGATACGAGGCGAGCAGTACGTC.